This T cell receptor (beta chain) appears in the sequencing data of a study of T-cell memory formation after mild COVID-19. Study overall: TCR clusters were mostly donor specific.

CDR3 length equals 14 residues. The ends lost 6 bases at V and 6 bases at J; junction bases unmatched: 5. Constant-segment primers and 5'RACE yielded cDNA libraries for TCR alpha and TCR beta, each carrying sample barcodes and UMIs. TCRdb itself ran the 5' RACE reads through MiXCR, one entry per CDR3 protein. The sample lists hundreds of thousands of distinct CDR3 sequences, around 16% occurring once. Material: PBMCs or a T cell subset sorted from them (not recorded which). The chain carries TRBV12-3 or TRBV12-4 and TRBJ2-2; TRBD1 aligns across 9 bases. This sequence originates from an adult woman who had mild COVID-19 (a few samples of this study predate the infection). Cell type and time point are not known. In nucleotides, the CDR3 is TGTGCCAGCAGCTGGACAGGGGCCCCCGGGGAGCTGTTTTTT. It is translated as CASSWTGAPGELFF.